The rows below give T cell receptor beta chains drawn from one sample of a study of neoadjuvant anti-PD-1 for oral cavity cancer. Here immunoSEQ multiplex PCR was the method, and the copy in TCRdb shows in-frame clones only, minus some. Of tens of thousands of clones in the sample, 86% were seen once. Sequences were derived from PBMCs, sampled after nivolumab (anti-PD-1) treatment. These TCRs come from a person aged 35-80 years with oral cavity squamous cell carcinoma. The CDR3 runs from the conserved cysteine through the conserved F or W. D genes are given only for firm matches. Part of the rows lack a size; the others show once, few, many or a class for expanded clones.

CDR3 protein: CASSGQTGVPLHF
CDR3 DNA: TGCGCCAGCAGCGGCCAGACAGGGGTTCCCCTCCACTTT
D gene: TRBD1
clone size: few
J gene: TRBJ1-6
V gene: TRBV4-1

CDR3 protein: CASRAGTNTDTQYF
CDR3 DNA: TGCGCCAGCCGGGCCGGGACCAACACAGATACGCAGTATTTT
D gene: .
clone size: once
J gene: TRBJ2-3
V gene: TRBV5-1

CDR3 protein: CASSSGSFYGYTF
CDR3 DNA: TGTGCCAGTTCCTCCGGGAGCTTTTATGGCTACACCTTC
D gene: .
clone size: .
J gene: TRBJ1-2
V gene: TRBV19

CDR3 protein: CASSHGQGASNTEAFF
CDR3 DNA: TGTGCCAGCAGCCATGGACAGGGGGCTTCGAACACTGAAGCTTTCTTT
D gene: TRBD1
clone size: .
J gene: TRBJ1-1
V gene: TRBV5-4

CDR3 protein: CASSKTGMTYEQYF
CDR3 DNA: TGTGCCAGCAGCAAAACAGGGATGACCTACGAGCAGTACTTC
D gene: .
clone size: few
J gene: TRBJ2-7
V gene: TRBV13

CDR3 protein: CASSRDRVMNTEAFF
CDR3 DNA: TGTGCCAGCAGCCGTGACAGGGTAATGAACACTGAAGCTTTCTTT
D gene: TRBD1
clone size: .
J gene: TRBJ1-1
V gene: TRBV28

CDR3 protein: CASRMDTLRNTEAFF
CDR3 DNA: TGTGCCAGCAGGATGGACACCCTACGGAACACTGAAGCTTTCTTT
D gene: .
clone size: .
J gene: TRBJ1-1
V gene: TRBV6-1

CDR3 protein: CASSDSRLDSLPNEQYF
CDR3 DNA: TGTGCCAGCAGTGACTCCCGACTAGACAGCCTACCTAACGAGCAGTACTTC
D gene: .
clone size: .
J gene: TRBJ2-7
V gene: TRBV6-4

CDR3 protein: CASSGDLLYEQYF
CDR3 DNA: TGTGCCAGCAGTGGGGACTTACTTTACGAGCAGTACTTC
D gene: .
clone size: once
J gene: TRBJ2-7
V gene: TRBV6-1

CDR3 protein: CASSETENTEAFF
CDR3 DNA: TGTGCCAGCAGTGAAACAGAGAACACTGAAGCTTTCTTT
D gene: .
clone size: .
J gene: TRBJ1-1
V gene: TRBV7-6

CDR3 protein: CASSFSGGPSSSYNEQFF
CDR3 DNA: TGTGCCAGCAGCTTCAGCGGGGGGCCCTCTAGCTCCTACAATGAGCAGTTCTTC
D gene: TRBD2
clone size: .
J gene: TRBJ2-1
V gene: TRBV7-9

CDR3 protein: CASRYEERPLHF
CDR3 DNA: TGTGCCAGCCGTTACGAGGAACGGCCCCTCCACTTT
D gene: .
clone size: .
J gene: TRBJ1-6
V gene: TRBV5-4

CDR3 protein: CASSIGLLQGITYEQYF
CDR3 DNA: TGTGCCAGTAGTATAGGCCTGTTGCAGGGTATTACCTACGAGCAGTACTTC
D gene: .
clone size: .
J gene: TRBJ2-7
V gene: TRBV19

CDR3 protein: CASSQEGQGFYEQYF
CDR3 DNA: TGTGCCAGCAGCCAAGAAGGACAGGGGTTCTACGAGCAGTACTTC
D gene: TRBD1
clone size: few
J gene: TRBJ2-7
V gene: TRBV14

CDR3 protein: CASSRDRTNEKLFF
CDR3 DNA: TGCGCCAGCAGCAGGGACAGGACTAATGAAAAACTGTTTTTT
D gene: TRBD1
clone size: .
J gene: TRBJ1-4
V gene: TRBV5-1

CDR3 protein: CASSIGQDEKLFF
CDR3 DNA: TGTGCCAGCTCAATCGGACAGGATGAAAAACTGTTTTTT
D gene: TRBD1
clone size: .
J gene: TRBJ1-4
V gene: TRBV18

CDR3 protein: CASRTGTGSNSPLHF
CDR3 DNA: TGTGCCAGCAGAACCGGGACAGGGTCAAATTCACCCCTCCACTTT
D gene: TRBD1
clone size: .
J gene: TRBJ1-6
V gene: TRBV27